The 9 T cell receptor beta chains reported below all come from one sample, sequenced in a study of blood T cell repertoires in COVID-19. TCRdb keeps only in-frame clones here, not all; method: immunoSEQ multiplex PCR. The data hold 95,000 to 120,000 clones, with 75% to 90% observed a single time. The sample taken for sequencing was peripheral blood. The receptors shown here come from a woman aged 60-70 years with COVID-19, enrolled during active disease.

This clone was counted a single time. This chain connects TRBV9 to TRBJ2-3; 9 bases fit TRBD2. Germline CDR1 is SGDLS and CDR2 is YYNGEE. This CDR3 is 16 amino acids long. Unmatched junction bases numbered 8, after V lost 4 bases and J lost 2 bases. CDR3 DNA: TGTGCCAGCAGCCACCTAGCGGGGACTACCACAGATACGCAGTATTTT. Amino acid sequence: CASSHLAGTTTDTQYF.

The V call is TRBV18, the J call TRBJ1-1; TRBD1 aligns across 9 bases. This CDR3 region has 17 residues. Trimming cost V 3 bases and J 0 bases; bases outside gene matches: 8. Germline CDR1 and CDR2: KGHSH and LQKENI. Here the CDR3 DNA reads TGTGCCAGCTCACCTGGGACAGGGAGGTTGGTGAACACTGAAGCTTTCTTT. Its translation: CASSPGTGRLVNTEAFF.

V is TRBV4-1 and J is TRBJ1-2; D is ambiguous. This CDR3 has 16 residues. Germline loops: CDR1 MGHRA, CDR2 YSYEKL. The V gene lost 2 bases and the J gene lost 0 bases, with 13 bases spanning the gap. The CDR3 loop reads CASSQPRRGSNYGYTF. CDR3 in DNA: TGCGCCAGCAGCCAACCGAGGCGGGGTTCTAACTATGGCTACACCTTC.

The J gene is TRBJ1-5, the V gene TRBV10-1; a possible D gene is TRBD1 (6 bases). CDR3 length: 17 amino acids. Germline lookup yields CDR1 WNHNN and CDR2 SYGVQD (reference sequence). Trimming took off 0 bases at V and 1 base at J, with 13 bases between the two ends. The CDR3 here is CASSESPWGTSNQPQHF. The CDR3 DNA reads TGCGCCAGCAGTGAGTCCCCTTGGGGGACAAGCAATCAGCCCCAGCATTTT.

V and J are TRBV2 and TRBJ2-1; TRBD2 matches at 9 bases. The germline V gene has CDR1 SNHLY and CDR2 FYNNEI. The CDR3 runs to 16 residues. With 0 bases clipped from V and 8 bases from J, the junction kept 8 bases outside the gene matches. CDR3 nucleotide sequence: TGTGCCAGCAGTGAAGCCCTGCGGGGGGGCCGGTATGAGCAGTTCTTC. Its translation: CASSEALRGGRYEQFF. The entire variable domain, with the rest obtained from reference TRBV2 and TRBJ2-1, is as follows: EPEVTQTPSHQVTQMGQEVILRCVPISNHLYFYWYRQILGQKVEFLVSFYNNEISEKSEIFDDQFSVERPDGSNFTLKIRSTKLEDSAMYFCASSEALRGGRYEQFFGPGTRLTVL.

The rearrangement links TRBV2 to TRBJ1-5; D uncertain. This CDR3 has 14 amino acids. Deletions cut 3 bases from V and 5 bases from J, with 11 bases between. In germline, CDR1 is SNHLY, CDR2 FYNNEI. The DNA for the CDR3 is TGTGCCAGCAGTGATTTGCGGGCTCATCAGCCCCAGCATTTT. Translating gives CASSDLRAHQPQHF.

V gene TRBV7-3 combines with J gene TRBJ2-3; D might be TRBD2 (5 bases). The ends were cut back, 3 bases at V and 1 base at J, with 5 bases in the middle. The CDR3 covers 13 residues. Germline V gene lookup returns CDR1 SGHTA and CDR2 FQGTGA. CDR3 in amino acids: CASSFSGTDTQYF. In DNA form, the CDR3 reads TGTGCCAGCAGCTTTAGCGGCACAGATACGCAGTATTTT.

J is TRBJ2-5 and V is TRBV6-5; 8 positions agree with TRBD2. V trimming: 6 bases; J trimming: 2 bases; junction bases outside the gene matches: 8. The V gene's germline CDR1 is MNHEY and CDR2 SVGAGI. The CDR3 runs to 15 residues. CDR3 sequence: CASRAARGAQETQYF. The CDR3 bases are TGTGCCAGCAGGGCTGCGCGGGGGGCGCAAGAGACCCAGTACTTC.

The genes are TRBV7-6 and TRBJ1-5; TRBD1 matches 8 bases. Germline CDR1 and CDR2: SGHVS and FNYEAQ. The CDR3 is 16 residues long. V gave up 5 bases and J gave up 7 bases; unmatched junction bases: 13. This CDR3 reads CASSPKPGQGRQPQHF. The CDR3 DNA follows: TGTGCCAGCAGCCCAAAACCAGGACAGGGCAGACAGCCCCAGCATTTT. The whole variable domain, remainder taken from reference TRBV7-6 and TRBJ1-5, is GAGVSQSPRYKVTKRGQDVALRCDPISGHVSLYWYRQALGQGPEFLTYFNYEAQQDKSGLPNDRFSAERPEGSISTLTIQRTEQRDSAMYRCASSPKPGQGRQPQHFGDGTRLSIL.